These 9 T cell receptor beta chains were sequenced from one sample in a study of blood T cell repertoires in COVID-19. Clones were read by immunoSEQ multiplex PCR, and TCRdb kept only the in-frame ones, dropping some. The sample includes over 55,000 clones, over 75% of them seen just once. Sequenced: peripheral blood. The origin of the receptors is a human donor in a cohort sampled during active COVID-19.

CDR3 protein: CASSYIGKVFF. In nucleotides, the CDR3 is TGTGCCAGCAGTTACATCGGGAAGGTGTTTTTT. The rearrangement uses TRBV28 and TRBJ2-2; D perhaps matches TRBD2 (5 bases). The V gene lost 4 bases and the J gene lost 15 bases, with 12 bases spanning the gap. CDR1 is MDHEN and CDR2 is SYDVKM in the germline V gene. CDR3 length equals 11 residues.

The V and J genes are TRBV9 and TRBJ2-6; 8 nucleotides align to TRBD1. Germline CDR1 is SGDLS and CDR2 is YYNGEE. With V trimmed by 4 bases and J by 12 bases, 15 bases remained unmatched. The CDR3 totals 16 residues. The CDR3 bases are TGTGCCAGCAGCCCCCTGTCGCAGGGGGCCCGAGGCGTCCTGACTTTC. Encoded protein: CASSPLSQGARGVLTF.

V usage is TRBV3-1 (or the pseudogene TRBV3-2) and J usage is TRBJ1-2, with D perhaps matching TRBD1 (5 bases). The germline CDR1 and CDR2 sequences are LGHDT and YNNKEL (reference sequence). The length of the CDR3 is 15 residues. The V gene lost 4 bases and the J gene lost 0 bases, with 12 bases spanning the gap. The CDR3 nucleotides read TGTGCCAGCAGCCCCCGGACAATAGCTAACTATGGCTACACCTTC. Translation: CASSPRTIANYGYTF.

The chain couples TRBV29-1 to TRBJ2-1, with TRBD1 matching 7 bases. CDR3 length: 13 amino acids. Germline trimming cut 6 bases from V and 5 bases from J; bases unmatched to any gene: 7. Germline loops: CDR1 SQVTM, CDR2 ANQGSEA. Here the CDR3 reads CSVDRFNDNEQFF. Written as DNA, the CDR3 is TGCAGCGTGGACAGGTTCAACGACAATGAGCAGTTCTTC.

The chain carries TRBV5-4 and TRBJ2-4; TRBD2 is a possible D gene (7 bases). Germline V gives CDR1 SGHNT, CDR2 YYREEE (reference sequence). The CDR3 has 13 amino acids. The V and J ends lost 4 bases and 3 bases respectively, with 8 bases between them. The CDR3 DNA is TGTGCCAGCAGCAGGGGGGGCAAAAACATTCAGTACTTC. This codes for CASSRGGKNIQYF.

The genes are TRBV9 and TRBJ1-2, with TRBD1 matching 7 bases. J gave up 6 bases and V 3 bases, and 11 bases lay outside the gene matches. CDR1 and CDR2 from the germline V gene are SGDLS and YYNGEE. This CDR3 comprises 15 residues. This chain's CDR3 is CASSARMEGADGYTF. In DNA form, the CDR3 reads TGTGCCAGCAGCGCCCGGATGGAGGGGGCTGATGGCTACACCTTC.

This clone has just one count. This rearrangement joins TRBV5-1 to TRBJ2-2; a possible D gene is TRBD1 (6 bases). V lost 0 bases and J 2 bases, leaving 11 bases between the germline ends. CDR1 SGHRS and CDR2 YFSETQ come from the germline V gene. The CDR3 has 16 amino acids. CDR3 nucleotides: TGCGCCAGCAGCTTGGAGGACAGACAAAACACCGGGGAGCTGTTTTTT. This translates into CASSLEDRQNTGELFF.

The chain uses TRBV18 and TRBJ2-3; TRBD2 matches at 10 bases. CDR3 length: 15 residues. Losses at the gene ends were 4 bases for V and 1 base for J; bases not matched to a gene: 2. Germline lookup yields CDR1 KGHSH and CDR2 LQKENI. CDR3 nucleotide sequence: TGTGCCAGCTCACTTACTAGCGGGGGCACAGATACGCAGTATTTT. This sequence encodes CASSLTSGGTDTQYF.

J is TRBJ1-2 and V is TRBV5-1; no firm D call. Trimming shortened V by 4 bases and J by 4 bases, and 17 bases separated the two germline ends. There are 15 residues in the CDR3. CDR1 and CDR2 (germline): SGHRS, YFSETQ. CDR3 in DNA: TGCGCCAGCAGCCCCTCCAGAGGGCTTAGCTATGGCTACACCTTC. This translates into CASSPSRGLSYGYTF. The full variable domain, with the rest looked up from reference TRBV5-1 and TRBJ1-2, is KAGVTQTPRYLIKTRGQQVTLSCSPISGHRSVSWYQQTPGQGLQFLFEYFSETQRNKGNFPGRFSGRQFSNSRSEMNVSTLELGDSALYLCASSPSRGLSYGYTFGSGTRLTVV.